These T cell receptor beta chains were read from a single sample in a study of T cell changes during pregnancy in multiple sclerosis. Clones were sequenced by immunoSEQ multiplex PCR, and TCRdb holds only the in-frame ones, with some missing. The data show around 31,000 clones, around 87% seen once. The sequencing here drew on CD4+ T cells from peripheral blood mononuclear cells, taken in the third trimester of pregnancy. These receptor sequences come from a female donor in good health, enrolled as a control in a pregnancy study. The CDR3 runs from the conserved cysteine through the conserved F or W. The order of the fields is D gene, clone size, J gene, V gene, CDR3 protein, CDR3 DNA. A D gene is named only where the DNA matches it firmly. Expanded clones are given a class, and other clones once, few, many or no size at all.

d_call: TRBD2
clone_size: .
j_call: TRBJ2-1
v_call: TRBV5-1
cdr3_aa: CASSFSRTSGGPSEQFF
cdr3_nt: TGCGCCAGCAGCTTCAGCCGGACTAGCGGGGGACCTAGTGAGCAGTTCTTC

d_call: .
clone_size: .
j_call: TRBJ1-2
v_call: TRBV4-3
cdr3_aa: CASRSFPSNYGYTF
cdr3_nt: TGCGCCAGCAGGTCCTTCCCCTCTAACTATGGCTACACCTTC

d_call: .
clone_size: .
j_call: TRBJ2-3
v_call: TRBV29-1
cdr3_aa: CSARGGATLGTDTQYF
cdr3_nt: TGCAGCGCCCGAGGGGGGGCGACCCTCGGAACAGATACGCAGTATTTT

d_call: .
clone_size: .
j_call: TRBJ2-2
v_call: TRBV6-1
cdr3_aa: CASSEAGPGGTGELFF
cdr3_nt: TGTGCCAGCAGTGAAGCCGGGCCCGGCGGGACCGGGGAGCTGTTTTTT

d_call: .
clone_size: .
j_call: TRBJ1-2
v_call: TRBV11-2
cdr3_aa: CASSLDLERPGYGYTF
cdr3_nt: TGTGCCAGCAGCTTAGATCTAGAGCGGCCTGGCTATGGCTACACCTTC

d_call: .
clone_size: .
j_call: TRBJ2-7
v_call: TRBV9
cdr3_aa: CASSVGAGARYEQYF
cdr3_nt: TGTGCCAGCAGCGTAGGGGCAGGGGCACGCTACGAGCAGTACTTC

d_call: TRBD2
clone_size: .
j_call: TRBJ2-1
v_call: TRBV5-1
cdr3_aa: CASSSTAGGVYNEQFF
cdr3_nt: TGCGCCAGCAGCTCGACCGCGGGGGGGGTCTACAATGAGCAGTTCTTC

d_call: .
clone_size: .
j_call: TRBJ2-2
v_call: TRBV27
cdr3_aa: CASSLAGANTGELFF
cdr3_nt: TGTGCCAGCAGTTTGGCAGGGGCTAATACCGGGGAGCTGTTTTTT

d_call: .
clone_size: .
j_call: TRBJ2-5
v_call: TRBV30
cdr3_aa: CAWRSSDWQETQYF
cdr3_nt: TGTGCCTGGAGGTCATCTGACTGGCAAGAGACCCAGTACTTC

d_call: .
clone_size: once
j_call: TRBJ1-5
v_call: TRBV18
cdr3_aa: CASSPSSPSNQPQHF
cdr3_nt: TGTGCCAGCTCACCTTCCAGTCCTAGCAATCAGCCCCAGCATTTT

d_call: .
clone_size: few
j_call: TRBJ1-2
v_call: TRBV14
cdr3_aa: CASSQDLGATYGYTF
cdr3_nt: TGTGCCAGCAGCCAAGATCTGGGAGCTACCTATGGCTACACCTTC

d_call: TRBD1
clone_size: once
j_call: TRBJ2-7
v_call: TRBV6-1
cdr3_aa: CASREAGTGYEQYF
cdr3_nt: TGTGCCAGCAGAGAAGCCGGGACAGGATACGAGCAGTACTTC

d_call: .
clone_size: .
j_call: TRBJ2-7
v_call: TRBV7-2
cdr3_aa: CASSLEVGGPYEQYF
cdr3_nt: TGTGCCAGCAGCTTAGAAGTGGGGGGGCCTTACGAGCAGTACTTC

d_call: .
clone_size: once
j_call: TRBJ2-1
v_call: TRBV10-3
cdr3_aa: CAISAERFSYNEQFF
cdr3_nt: TGTGCCATCAGTGCGGAGCGGTTCTCCTACAATGAGCAGTTCTTC

d_call: TRBD1
clone_size: .
j_call: TRBJ1-2
v_call: TRBV6-6
cdr3_aa: CASSSLSFRGPRGYTF
cdr3_nt: TGTGCCAGCAGTTCCCTCTCCTTCAGGGGGCCGCGGGGCTACACCTTC

d_call: TRBD2
clone_size: .
j_call: TRBJ2-1
v_call: TRBV6-5
cdr3_aa: CASTRLAGYNEQFF
cdr3_nt: TGTGCCAGCACAAGACTAGCGGGGTACAATGAGCAGTTCTTC

d_call: .
clone_size: once
j_call: TRBJ1-1
v_call: TRBV10-1
cdr3_aa: CASSHAGNTEAFF
cdr3_nt: TGCGCCAGCAGTCACGCAGGGAACACTGAAGCTTTCTTT

d_call: .
clone_size: .
j_call: TRBJ2-7
v_call: TRBV9
cdr3_aa: CASSVEAGRPQYF
cdr3_nt: TGTGCCAGCAGCGTAGAGGCGGGCCGTCCGCAGTACTTC

d_call: TRBD2
clone_size: .
j_call: TRBJ2-7
v_call: TRBV5-1
cdr3_aa: CASSHRPTGLAGGLYEQYF
cdr3_nt: TGCGCCAGCAGCCATCGACCTACGGGACTAGCGGGGGGTCTCTACGAGCAGTACTTC

d_call: TRBD1
clone_size: .
j_call: TRBJ1-3
v_call: TRBV19
cdr3_aa: CASSIGQGIFGNTIYF
cdr3_nt: TGTGCTAGTAGTATAGGACAGGGCATCTTTGGAAACACCATATATTTT

d_call: TRBD2
clone_size: .
j_call: TRBJ2-1
v_call: TRBV11-2
cdr3_aa: CASSSGTSGSSEQFF
cdr3_nt: TGTGCCAGCAGCTCAGGGACTAGCGGGAGCAGTGAGCAGTTCTTC

d_call: TRBD2
clone_size: .
j_call: TRBJ2-7
v_call: TRBV5-1
cdr3_aa: CASRTSGRYEQYF
cdr3_nt: TGCGCCAGCAGGACTAGCGGGAGATACGAGCAGTACTTC

d_call: .
clone_size: .
j_call: TRBJ2-3
v_call: TRBV5-4
cdr3_aa: CASSPWGEPSTDTQYF
cdr3_nt: TGTGCCAGCAGCCCATGGGGCGAGCCGAGTACAGATACGCAGTATTTT

d_call: TRBD1
clone_size: .
j_call: TRBJ2-7
v_call: TRBV7-8
cdr3_aa: CASSLAHRGYEQYF
cdr3_nt: TGTGCCAGCAGCTTAGCGCACAGGGGCTACGAGCAGTACTTC

d_call: TRBD2
clone_size: .
j_call: TRBJ2-1
v_call: TRBV18
cdr3_aa: CASSPGTSGRNEQFF
cdr3_nt: TGTGCCAGCTCACCCGGGACTAGCGGGAGGAATGAGCAGTTCTTC

d_call: .
clone_size: .
j_call: TRBJ2-2
v_call: TRBV6-1
cdr3_aa: CASSAPSTGELFF
cdr3_nt: TGTGCCAGCAGCGCCCCGAGCACCGGGGAGCTGTTTTTT

d_call: TRBD2
clone_size: .
j_call: TRBJ2-1
v_call: TRBV7-8
cdr3_aa: CASSRRSLAGEGTYNEQFF
cdr3_nt: TGTGCCAGCAGCAGGAGGAGTCTAGCGGGAGAAGGGACCTACAATGAGCAGTTCTTC

d_call: TRBD1
clone_size: .
j_call: TRBJ2-3
v_call: TRBV7-9
cdr3_aa: CASSLRQGVSTDTQYF
cdr3_nt: TGTGCCAGCAGCTTAAGACAGGGGGTTAGCACAGATACGCAGTATTTT

d_call: .
clone_size: .
j_call: TRBJ2-1
v_call: TRBV7-2
cdr3_aa: CASSFLDKVRNEQFF
cdr3_nt: TGTGCCAGCAGCTTTTTGGACAAAGTGCGAAATGAGCAGTTCTTC